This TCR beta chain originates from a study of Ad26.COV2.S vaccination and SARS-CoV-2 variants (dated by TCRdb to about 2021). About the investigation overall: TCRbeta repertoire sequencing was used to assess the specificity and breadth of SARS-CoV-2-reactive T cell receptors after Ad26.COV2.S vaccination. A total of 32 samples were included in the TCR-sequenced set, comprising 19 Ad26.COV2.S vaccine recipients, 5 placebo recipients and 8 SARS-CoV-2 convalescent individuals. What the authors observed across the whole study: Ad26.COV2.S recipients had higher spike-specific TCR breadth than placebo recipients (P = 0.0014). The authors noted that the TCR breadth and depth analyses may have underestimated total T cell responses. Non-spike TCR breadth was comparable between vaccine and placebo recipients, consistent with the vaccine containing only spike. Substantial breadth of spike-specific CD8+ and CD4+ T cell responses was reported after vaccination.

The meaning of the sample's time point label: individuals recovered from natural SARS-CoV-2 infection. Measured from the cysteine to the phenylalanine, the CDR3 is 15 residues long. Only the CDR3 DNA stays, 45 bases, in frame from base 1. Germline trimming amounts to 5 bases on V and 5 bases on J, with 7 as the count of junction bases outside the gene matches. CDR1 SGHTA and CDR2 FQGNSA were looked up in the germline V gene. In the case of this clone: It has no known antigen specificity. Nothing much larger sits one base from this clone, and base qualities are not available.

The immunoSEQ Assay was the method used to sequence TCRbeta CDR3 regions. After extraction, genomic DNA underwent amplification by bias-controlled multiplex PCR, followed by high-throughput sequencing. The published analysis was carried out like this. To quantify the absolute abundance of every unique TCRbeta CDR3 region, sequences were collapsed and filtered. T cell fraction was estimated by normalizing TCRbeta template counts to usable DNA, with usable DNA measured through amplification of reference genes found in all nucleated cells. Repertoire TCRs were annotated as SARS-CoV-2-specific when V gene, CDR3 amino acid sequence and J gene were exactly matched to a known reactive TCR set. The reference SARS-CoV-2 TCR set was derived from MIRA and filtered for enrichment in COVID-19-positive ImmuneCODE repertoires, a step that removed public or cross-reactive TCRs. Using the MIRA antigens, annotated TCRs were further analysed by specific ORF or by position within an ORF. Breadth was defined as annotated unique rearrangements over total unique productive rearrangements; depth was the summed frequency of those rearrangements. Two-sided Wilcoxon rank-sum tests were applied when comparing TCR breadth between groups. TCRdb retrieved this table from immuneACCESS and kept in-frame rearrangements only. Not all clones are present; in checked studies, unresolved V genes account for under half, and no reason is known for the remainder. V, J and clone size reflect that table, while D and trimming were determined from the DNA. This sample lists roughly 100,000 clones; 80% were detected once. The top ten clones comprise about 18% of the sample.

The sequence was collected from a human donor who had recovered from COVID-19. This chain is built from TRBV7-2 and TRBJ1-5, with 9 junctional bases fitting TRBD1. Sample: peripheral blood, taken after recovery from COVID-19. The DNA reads TGTGCCAGCAGCCCTGGGACAGGGCGACATCAGCCCCAGCATTTT. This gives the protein CASSPGTGRHQPQHF. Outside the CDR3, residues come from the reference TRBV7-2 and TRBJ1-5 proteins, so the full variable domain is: GAGVSQSPSNKVTEKGKDVELRCDPISGHTALYWYRQSLGQGLEFLIYFQGNSAPDKSGLPSDRFSAERTGGSVSTLTIQRTQQEDSAVYLCASSPGTGRHQPQHFGDGTRLSIL.